Following are 2 T cell receptor beta chains from one sample sequenced in a study of blood T cell repertoires in COVID-19. Data came from immunoSEQ multiplex PCR; TCRdb stores just in-frame clones and leaves some out. The sample has about 150,000 clones; about 79% are singletons. The sequenced material came from peripheral blood. The receptors come from a woman aged 60-70 years with acute or convalescent COVID-19.

This chain connects TRBV10-3 to TRBJ2-2; 7 bases map to TRBD2. V was clipped by 10 bases and J by 1 base; unmatched bases: 9. CDR1 is ENHRY, CDR2 SYGVKD, per germline. The CDR3 covers 15 residues. The CDR3 region has the DNA TGTGCCACCAAGAACCCTAGCGGGAACACCGGGGAGCTGTTTTTT. It codes for CATKNPSGNTGELFF.

V usage is TRBV5-1 and J usage is TRBJ2-6; TRBD2 matches 14 bases. V lost 7 bases, J lost 0 bases, and 9 bases stayed unmatched. This CDR3 has 19 amino acids. Germline CDR1 and CDR2: SGHRS and YFSETQ. CDR3 amino acids: CASGTSGGTSLSGANVLTF. DNA for the CDR3: TGCGCCAGCGGGACTAGCGGGGGCACTTCTCTCTCTGGGGCCAACGTCCTGACTTTC.